A selection of T cell receptor beta chains follows, all from one sample in a study of blood T cell repertoires in COVID-19. The repertoire was sequenced with immunoSEQ multiplex PCR; TCRdb's copy has only in-frame clones and lacks some. The table has approximately 240,000 clones, 70% to 90% seen once. Sample: peripheral blood. These receptors all come from a woman between 40 and 55 years old who had recovered from COVID-19. The CDR3 runs from the conserved cysteine through the conserved F or W. A D gene is named only where the DNA matches it firmly. Clone size is not always given. Where it is, it says once, few, many or a class for expanded clones.

j_gene	d_gene	v_gene	abundance	CDR3aa	CDR3nt
TRBJ2-1	TRBD2	TRBV20-1	few	CSADSGTSEFF	TGCAGTGCTGATTCCGGGACTAGCGAGTTCTTC
TRBJ2-2	-	TRBV11-3	-	CASAYPQGGKGGELFF	TGTGCCAGCGCATATCCCCAAGGCGGGAAGGGCGGGGAGCTGTTTTTT
TRBJ2-7	-	TRBV7-9	-	CASSLVGGYEQYF	TGTGCCAGCAGCTTAGTGGGCGGGTACGAGCAGTACTTC
TRBJ2-7	TRBD1	TRBV9	-	CASSVGGQGYEQYF	TGTGCCAGCAGCGTAGGGGGACAGGGGTACGAGCAGTACTTC
TRBJ2-2	-	TRBV9	-	CASSDGGPITGELFF	TGTGCCAGCAGTGACGGGGGGCCCATCACCGGGGAGCTGTTTTTT
TRBJ2-3	TRBD2	TRBV6-2/TRBV6-3	-	CASSPPTSGVTDTQYF	TGTGCCAGCAGTCCGCCGACTAGCGGGGTCACAGATACGCAGTATTTT
TRBJ1-1	-	TRBV7-9	-	CASSFLRGGTEAFF	TGTGCCAGCAGCTTCCTTAGGGGGGGAACTGAAGCTTTCTTT
TRBJ1-5	-	TRBV19	-	CASRRSGTANNQPQHF	TGTGCCAGTAGGCGTAGCGGGACGGCGAACAATCAGCCCCAGCATTTT
TRBJ2-2	TRBD1	TRBV10-3	-	CAIRPGQGGGSTGELFF	TGTGCCATCAGACCGGGACAGGGAGGGGGAAGCACCGGGGAGCTGTTTTTT
TRBJ2-7	TRBD1	TRBV6-5	-	CASNPDRGLREQYF	TGTGCCAGCAACCCGGACAGGGGCCTACGCGAGCAGTACTTC
TRBJ2-1	-	TRBV6-5	-	CASHNALDSTEQFF	TGTGCCAGCCACAATGCCCTAGACAGCACTGAGCAGTTCTTC
TRBJ2-1	TRBD1	TRBV27	-	CASSMGTGSFSYNEQFF	TGTGCCAGCAGTATGGGGACAGGGTCCTTTTCCTACAATGAGCAGTTCTTC
TRBJ1-5	TRBD1	TRBV30	-	CAWSAGQVDQPQHF	TGTGCCTGGAGTGCGGGACAGGTGGATCAGCCCCAGCATTTT
TRBJ2-2	TRBD1	TRBV6-5	-	CASRRTGTGELFF	TGTGCCAGCAGAAGGACAGGGACCGGGGAGCTGTTTTTT
TRBJ2-1	-	TRBV6-7	-	CASSYSAQGREGEQFF	TGTGCCAGCAGTTACTCCGCCCAGGGCAGAGAAGGGGAGCAGTTCTTC
TRBJ1-5	TRBD1	TRBV6-6	-	CASRWTGNNQPQHF	TGTGCCAGCAGGTGGACAGGAAATAATCAGCCCCAGCATTTT
TRBJ2-7	-	TRBV11-2	-	CASSTRTAPYEQYF	TGTGCCAGCAGCACGCGGACAGCACCCTACGAGCAGTACTTC
TRBJ1-5	-	TRBV25-1	-	CASAPGGDQPQHF	TGTGCCAGCGCCCCGGGAGGGGATCAGCCCCAGCATTTT
TRBJ1-4	TRBD1	TRBV15	-	CATSGGQGKYEKLFF	TGTGCCACCAGCGGAGGACAGGGAAAGTATGAAAAACTGTTTTTT
TRBJ1-3	-	TRBV19	-	CASRSQGDGNTIYF	TGTGCCAGTAGGTCACAGGGTGACGGAAACACCATATATTTT
TRBJ2-7	-	TRBV18	few	CASSPTGGGGSYEQYF	TGTGCCAGCTCGCCGACCGGGGGCGGGGGTTCCTACGAGCAGTACTTC
TRBJ2-7	TRBD1	TRBV27	-	CASSFYRGPYEQYF	TGTGCCAGCAGTTTTTATAGGGGGCCCTACGAGCAGTACTTC
TRBJ1-5	TRBD1	TRBV19	few	CASSIPDRGGNQPQHF	TGTGCCAGTAGTATCCCAGACAGGGGGGGCAATCAGCCCCAGCATTTT
TRBJ1-3	TRBD1	TRBV6-6	-	CASTLGQGPNTIYF	TGTGCCAGCACCCTGGGACAGGGTCCAAACACCATATATTTT
TRBJ2-1	TRBD2	TRBV13	-	CASSLGRAGGISSYNEQFF	TGTGCCAGCAGCTTAGGCCGAGCGGGGGGCATTAGCTCCTACAATGAGCAGTTCTTC
TRBJ2-5	TRBD2	TRBV27	-	CASSSGTSGGLLHQETQYF	TGTGCCAGCTCGTCCGGGACTAGCGGGGGCCTCCTCCACCAAGAGACCCAGTACTTC
TRBJ2-7	-	TRBV11-3	-	CASSLVVGGPTYEQYF	TGTGCCAGCAGCTTAGTGGTGGGAGGACCTACCTACGAGCAGTACTTC
TRBJ1-6	TRBD1	TRBV27	-	CASRWRTGEGSPLHF	TGTGCCAGCAGATGGAGGACAGGGGAAGGTTCACCCCTCCACTTT
TRBJ1-2	TRBD1	TRBV29-1	-	CSGITSRDRGLDGYTF	TGCAGCGGAATTACGTCAAGGGACAGGGGGCTCGATGGCTACACCTTC
TRBJ2-1	TRBD2	TRBV4-2	-	CASSQVTAASGGRYHYNEQFF	TGTGCCAGCAGCCAAGTTACTGCGGCTAGCGGGGGCCGATACCACTACAATGAGCAGTTCTTC
TRBJ1-2	TRBD1	TRBV11-2	-	CASSLAGTGALAWGYTF	TGTGCCAGCAGCTTAGCCGGGACAGGGGCCCTCGCGTGGGGCTACACCTTC